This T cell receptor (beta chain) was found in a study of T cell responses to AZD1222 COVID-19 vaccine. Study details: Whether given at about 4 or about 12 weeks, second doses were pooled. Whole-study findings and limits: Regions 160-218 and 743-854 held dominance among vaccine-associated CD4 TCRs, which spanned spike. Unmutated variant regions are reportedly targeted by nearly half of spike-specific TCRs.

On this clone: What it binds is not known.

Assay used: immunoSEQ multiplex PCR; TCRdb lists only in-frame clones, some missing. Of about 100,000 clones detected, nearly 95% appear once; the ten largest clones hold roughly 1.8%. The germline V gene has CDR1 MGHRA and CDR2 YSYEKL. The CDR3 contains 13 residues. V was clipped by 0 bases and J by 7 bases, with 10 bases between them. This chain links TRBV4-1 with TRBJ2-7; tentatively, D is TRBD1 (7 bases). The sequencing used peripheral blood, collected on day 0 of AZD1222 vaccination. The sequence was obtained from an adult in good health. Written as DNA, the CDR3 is TGCGCCAGCAGCCAAGAGGCAGGGGGGGAGCAGTACTTC. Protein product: CASSQEAGGEQYF.